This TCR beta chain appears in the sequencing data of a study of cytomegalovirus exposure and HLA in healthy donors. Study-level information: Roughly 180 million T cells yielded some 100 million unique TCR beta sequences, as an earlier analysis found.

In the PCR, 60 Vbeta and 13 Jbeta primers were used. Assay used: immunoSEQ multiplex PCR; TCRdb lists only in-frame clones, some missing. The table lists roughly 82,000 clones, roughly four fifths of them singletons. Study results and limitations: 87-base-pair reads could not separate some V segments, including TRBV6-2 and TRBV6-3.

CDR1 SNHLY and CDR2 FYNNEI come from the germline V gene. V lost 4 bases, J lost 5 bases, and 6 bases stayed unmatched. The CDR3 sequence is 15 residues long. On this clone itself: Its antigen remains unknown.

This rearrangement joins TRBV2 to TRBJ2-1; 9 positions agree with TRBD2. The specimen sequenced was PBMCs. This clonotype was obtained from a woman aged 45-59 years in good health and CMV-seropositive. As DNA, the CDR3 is TGTGCCAGCAGTGTGTTGGCGGGAGGGGACAATGAGCAGTTCTTC. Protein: CASSVLAGGDNEQFF. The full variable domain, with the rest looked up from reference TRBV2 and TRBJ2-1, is EPEVTQTPSHQVTQMGQEVILRCVPISNHLYFYWYRQILGQKVEFLVSFYNNEISEKSEIFDDQFSVERPDGSNFTLKIRSTKLEDSAMYFCASSVLAGGDNEQFFGPGTRLTVL.